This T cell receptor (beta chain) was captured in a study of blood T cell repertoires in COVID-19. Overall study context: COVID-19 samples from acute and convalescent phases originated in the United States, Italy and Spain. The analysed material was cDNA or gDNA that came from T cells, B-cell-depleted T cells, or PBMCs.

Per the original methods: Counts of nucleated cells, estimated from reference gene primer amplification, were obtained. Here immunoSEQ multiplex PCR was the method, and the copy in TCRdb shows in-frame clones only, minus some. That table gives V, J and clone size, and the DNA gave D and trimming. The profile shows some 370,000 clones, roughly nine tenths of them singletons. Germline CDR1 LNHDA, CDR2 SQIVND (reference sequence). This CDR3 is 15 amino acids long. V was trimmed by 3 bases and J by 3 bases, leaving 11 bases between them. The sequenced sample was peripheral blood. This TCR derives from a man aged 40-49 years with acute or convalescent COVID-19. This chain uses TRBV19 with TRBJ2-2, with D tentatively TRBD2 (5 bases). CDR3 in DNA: TGTGCCAGTAGTATCGGACTTTTGGACACCGGGGAGCTGTTTTTT. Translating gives CASSIGLLDTGELFF. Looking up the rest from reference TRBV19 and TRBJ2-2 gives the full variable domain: DGGITQSPKYLFRKEGQNVTLSCEQNLNHDAMYWYRQDPGQGLRLIYYSQIVNDFQKGDIAEGYSVSREKKESFPLTVTSAQKNPTAFYLCASSIGLLDTGELFFGEGSRLTVL.